The present T cell receptor beta chain was sequenced within a study of blood T cell repertoires in COVID-19. Looking at the study overall: PBMCs, B-cell-depleted T cells, or T cells were the source of the cDNA or gDNA that made up the material.

In germline, CDR1 is SQVTM, CDR2 ANQGSEA. V trimming: 7 bases; J trimming: 4 bases; junction bases outside the gene matches: 12. The CDR3 has 14 amino acids. Profiled with immunoSEQ multiplex PCR; TCRdb holds only in-frame clones, not every one. The profile shows roughly 90,000 clones, more than 80% of them singletons. The specimen was peripheral blood. This sequence was found in a woman between 65 and 79 years old with acute or convalescent COVID-19. V and J are TRBV29-1 and TRBJ2-5, with 7 bases fitting TRBD2. CDR3 amino acids: CSAGGSGGLETQYF. The DNA of the CDR3 is TGCAGCGCCGGGGGATCGGGAGGCCTAGAGACCCAGTACTTC. Using reference TRBV29-1 and TRBJ2-5 for the parts outside the CDR3, the full variable domain is SAVISQKPSRDICQRGTSLTIQCQVDSQVTMMFWYRQQPGQSLTLIATANQGSEATYESGFVIDKFPISRPNLTFSTLTVSNMSPEDSSIYLCSAGGSGGLETQYFGPGTRLLVL.